This T cell receptor (beta chain) stems from a study of T cell responses to AZD1222 COVID-19 vaccine. Study-level findings and limits: White British donors predominated, females outnumbered males, and clonal diversity was possibly underestimated.

A remark on this clone: Its target is unknown.

TCRdb's copy holds only in-frame clones and misses some; the assay was immunoSEQ multiplex PCR. This table holds 150,000 or so clones, 86% found once. This TCR derives from an adult in good health. The source material was peripheral blood, sampled on day 0 of MenACWY control vaccination.

In DNA form, the CDR3 reads TGTGCCAGTAAGGGAGATAGCACAGATACGCAGTATTTT. The encoded protein is CASKGDSTDTQYF. The chain couples TRBV12-3 or TRBV12-4 to TRBJ2-3, with D maybe TRBD2 (5 bases). CDR3 length equals 13 residues. V was trimmed by 9 bases and J by 0 bases, leaving 10 bases between them.